This is a list of T cell receptor beta chains from one sample in a study of beta chain features in type 1 diabetes. Assay: immunoSEQ multiplex PCR; the TCRdb copy retains only in-frame clones and omits some. The table includes a few hundred thousand clones, over 11% detected once. The sequencing input was naive CD4+ T cells from blood. The receptor set was obtained from a man aged 30-40 years in good health. The CDR3 runs from the conserved cysteine through the conserved F or W. The D gene is left open where the match is weak. Some rows have no size entry. The others give once, few or many, or a class for an expanded clone.

j_call d_call clone_size v_call cdr3_nt cdr3_aa
TRBJ2-2 . . TRBV7-6 TGTGCCAGCAGCTTAACCCGGCTGCGCGGGGAGCTGTTTTTT CASSLTRLRGELFF
TRBJ1-1 . few TRBV14 . CASSQDGTGGLLRAMNTEAFF
TRBJ1-1 . few TRBV6-6 TGTGCCAGCAGTTATAGGGACACTGAAGCTTTCTTT CASSYRDTEAFF
TRBJ2-1 . . TRBV6-5 TGTGCCAGCAGTCCACAGGGTTTCTACAATGAGCAGTTCTTC CASSPQGFYNEQFF
TRBJ1-1 . few TRBV25-1 TGTGCCAGCAGTGAATCCTGGGAGGGCAGAGAAGCTTTCTTT CASSESWEGREAFF
TRBJ2-4 . . TRBV7-9 TGTGCCAGCAGCTTAGGGGTTGGGGTACCCCAACTAGCCAAAAACATTCAGTACTTC CASSLGVGVPQLAKNIQYF
TRBJ2-5 . few TRBV29-1 TGCAGCGTTACGGGACGGTCGAAGTTAGAGACCCAGTACTTC CSVTGRSKLETQYF
TRBJ1-1 . . TRBV6-5 TGTGCCAGCAGTTCTCCCATTGAAGCTTTCTTT CASSSPIEAFF
TRBJ2-5 . . TRBV4-1 TGCGCCAGCAGCCGAGTAAAGGGGGGAGAGACCCAGTACTTC CASSRVKGGETQYF
TRBJ2-1 . . TRBV15 TGTGCCACCAGCAGGGCAGGGGCGGGAAACAATGAGCAGTTCTTC CATSRAGAGNNEQFF
TRBJ1-5 . few TRBV4-1 TGCGCCAGCAGCCAAAGTGGGTTAGGCAATCAGCCCCAGCATTTT CASSQSGLGNQPQHF
TRBJ2-1 TRBD2 . TRBV27 TGTGCCAGCAGCTTCGGACTAGCGGGTAGCAATGAGCAGTTCTTC CASSFGLAGSNEQFF
TRBJ2-3 . . TRBV4-3 TGCGCCAGCAGCCAAGATCGGGTAGGGTCAGATACGCAGTATTTT CASSQDRVGSDTQYF
TRBJ2-2 . few TRBV10-2 TGCGCCAGCAGTGAAATTACAGCAGTGAACACCGGGGAGCTGTTTTTT CASSEITAVNTGELFF
TRBJ2-5 . . TRBV14 TGTGCCAGCAGCCAAGCAAGAGAGACCCAGTACTTC CASSQARETQYF
TRBJ1-1 . . TRBV18 TGTGCCAGCTCACCCCGCCGGGACACTGAAGCTTTCTTT CASSPRRDTEAFF
TRBJ2-7 . . TRBV25-1 TGTGCCAGCAGTGAATTGGGGGGCGCATCATCCTACGAGCAGTACTTC CASSELGGASSYEQYF
TRBJ2-5 . . TRBV15 TGTGCCACCAGCAGAGAACTCCGCGCAGAGACCCAGTACTTC CATSRELRAETQYF
TRBJ1-6 TRBD1 few TRBV4-3 TGCGCCAGCAGCGCCCGGGACAGTCGTAATTCACCCCTCCACTTT CASSARDSRNSPLHF
TRBJ2-1 . . TRBV2 TGTGCCAGCAGTGAAGCGTCGAGGGCGATTGAGCAGTTCTTC CASSEASRAIEQFF
TRBJ1-2 TRBD1 . TRBV9 TGTGCCAGCAGCGGTGACCGGGACAGGGGTTATGGCTACACCTTC CASSGDRDRGYGYTF
TRBJ1-2 . . TRBV18 TGTGCCAGCTCGCCCGGCAGGGCCGGCTACACCTTC CASSPGRAGYTF
TRBJ1-2 . . TRBV4-1 TGCGCCAGCAGCCAAGAAACAGGATTTTATGGCTACACCTTC CASSQETGFYGYTF
TRBJ1-3 . . TRBV7-2 TGTGCCAGCAGCTTAGCGCGTTCGTCCTACTCTGGAAACACCATATATTTT CASSLARSSYSGNTIYF
TRBJ2-1 TRBD2 . TRBV7-2 TGTGCCAGCAGCTTAAAAAGGCGGGGGAGCTCCTACAATGAGCAGTTCTTC CASSLKRRGSSYNEQFF
TRBJ1-1 . few TRBV5-1 TGCGCCAGCAGCGTCTATCGACCAGGCACTGAAGCTTTCTTT CASSVYRPGTEAFF
TRBJ1-1 TRBD1 many TRBV29-1 TGCAGCGTTGAAGATCTGGACAGGGGAGCTTTCTTT CSVEDLDRGAFF
TRBJ2-4 . . TRBV11-3 TGTGCCAGCAGCTTAGAATCAGTAAACATTCAGTACTTC CASSLESVNIQYF
TRBJ1-5 TRBD1 few TRBV7-2 TGTGCCAGCAGCTTAGCGCTAGGTCAGGGGGCCGTTCTGCATTTT CASSLALGQGAVLHF